This TCR beta chain is drawn from a study of cytomegalovirus exposure and HLA in healthy donors. General observations from the study: Based on reports, TCR beta sequences accurately predicted HLA-A and HLA-B alleles for most subjects. Cytomegalovirus-associated status was assigned to about 170 TCR beta chains. A prior analysis recorded that most TCR beta V segments were productive about 87% or about 30% of the time. The authors later found TCR association rates varying by HLA locus, with DRB1 most and HLA-C fewest.

This CDR3 comprises 13 residues. The V gene end was trimmed by 5 bases and the J gene end by 2 bases; junction bases not matched to a gene: 0. Germline values: CDR1 SGHVS, CDR2 FNYEAQ. The PCR used 60 Vbeta and 13 Jbeta primers. Only in-frame clones appear in the TCRdb table, and some are missing; sequencing was by immunoSEQ multiplex PCR. The table includes around 83,000 clones, roughly 78% detected once. Remarks on this clone: Its target is unknown.

The sequenced sample consisted of PBMCs. The receptor was isolated from a male donor in good health and CMV-seropositive. The chain employs TRBV7-6 and TRBJ1-5, with 7 bases that match TRBD1. The CDR3 DNA reads TGTGCCAGCAGCACAGGGGGCAATCAGCCCCAGCATTTT. Its protein is CASSTGGNQPQHF.